The source of this T cell receptor beta chain is a study of T-cell reconstitution after alpha-beta-depleted transplantation in children. The TCRbeta library was prepared with unique molecular identifiers. TCRdb ran MiXCR on the PCR reads and lists one entry per CDR3 protein. Of 200,000 to 250,000 distinct CDR3 sequences listed, approximately 12% are singletons. The CDR3 has 15 residues. J was trimmed by 6 bases and V by 2 bases; bases with no gene match: 10. CDR1 is MDHEN, CDR2 SYDVKM, per germline. This material consisted of PBMCs from the stem cell graft donor, taken from the stem cell graft. The clonotype comes from a human donor who donated a stem cell graft to a child with acute lymphoblastic leukemia. V and J are TRBV28 and TRBJ2-7; 7 bases align to TRBD2. CDR3 region: CASSLPSLAAPEQYF. DNA for the CDR3: TGTGCCAGCAGTTTACCTTCTCTAGCGGCCCCCGAGCAGTACTTC. The entire variable domain, with the rest obtained from reference TRBV28 and TRBJ2-7, is as follows: DVKVTQSSRYLVKRTGEKVFLECVQDMDHENMFWYRQDPGLGLRLIYFSYDVKMKEKGDIPEGYSVSREKKERFSLILESASTNQTSMYLCASSLPSLAAPEQYFGPGTRLTVT.